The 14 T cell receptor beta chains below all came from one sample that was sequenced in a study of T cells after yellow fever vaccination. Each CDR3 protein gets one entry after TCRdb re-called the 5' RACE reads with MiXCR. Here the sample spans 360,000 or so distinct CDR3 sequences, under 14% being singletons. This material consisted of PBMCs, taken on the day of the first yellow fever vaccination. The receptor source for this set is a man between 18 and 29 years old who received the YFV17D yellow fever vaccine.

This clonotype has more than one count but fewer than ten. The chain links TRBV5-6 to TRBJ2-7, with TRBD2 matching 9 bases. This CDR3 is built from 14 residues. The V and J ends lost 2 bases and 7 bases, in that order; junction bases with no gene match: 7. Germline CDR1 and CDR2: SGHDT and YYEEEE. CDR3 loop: CASSLPSGASEQYV. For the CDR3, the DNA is TGTGCCAGCAGCTTACCTAGCGGGGCATCTGAGCAGTACGTC.

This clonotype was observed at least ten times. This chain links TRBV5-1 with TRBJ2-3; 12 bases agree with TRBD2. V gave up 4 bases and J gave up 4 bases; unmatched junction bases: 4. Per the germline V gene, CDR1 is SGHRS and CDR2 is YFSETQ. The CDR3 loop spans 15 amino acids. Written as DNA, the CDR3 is TGCGCCAGCAGCAGGACTAGCGGGGTATCAGATACGCAGTATTTT. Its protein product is CASSRTSGVSDTQYF.

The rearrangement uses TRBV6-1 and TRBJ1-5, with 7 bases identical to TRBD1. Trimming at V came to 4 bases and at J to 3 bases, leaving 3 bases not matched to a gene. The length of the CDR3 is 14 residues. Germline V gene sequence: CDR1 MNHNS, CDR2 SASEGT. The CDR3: CASSGDRINQPQHF. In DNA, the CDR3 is TGTGCCAGCAGTGGGGACAGAATCAATCAGCCCCAGCATTTT.

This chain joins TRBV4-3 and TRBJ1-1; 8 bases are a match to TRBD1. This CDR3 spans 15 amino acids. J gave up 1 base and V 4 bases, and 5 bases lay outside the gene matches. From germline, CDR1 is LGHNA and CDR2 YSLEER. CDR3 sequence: CASSRSQGGNTEAFF. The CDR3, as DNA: TGCGCCAGCAGCCGTTCACAGGGGGGGAACACTGAAGCTTTCTTT.

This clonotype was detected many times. This CDR3 reads CASRTSWADTQYF. CDR3 in DNA: TGTGCCAGCAGGACTAGCTGGGCAGATACGCAGTATTTT. This chain uses TRBV5-6 with TRBJ2-3, with 7 bases aligning to TRBD2. This CDR3 region has 13 residues. The germline V gene encodes CDR1 SGHDT and CDR2 YYEEEE. V was clipped by 5 bases and J by 4 bases; unmatched bases: 4.

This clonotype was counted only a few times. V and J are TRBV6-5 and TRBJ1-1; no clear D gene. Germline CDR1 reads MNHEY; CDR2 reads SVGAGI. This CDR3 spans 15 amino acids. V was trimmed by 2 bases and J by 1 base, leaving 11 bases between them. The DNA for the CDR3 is TGTGCCAGCAGTTACGGTGGGGTAGGGAACACTGAAGCTTTCTTT. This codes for CASSYGGVGNTEAFF.

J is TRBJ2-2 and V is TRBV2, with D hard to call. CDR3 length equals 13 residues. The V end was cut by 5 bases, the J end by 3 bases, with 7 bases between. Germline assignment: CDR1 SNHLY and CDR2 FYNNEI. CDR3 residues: CASSLDYTGELFF. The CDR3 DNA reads TGTGCCAGCAGTCTTGATTACACCGGGGAGCTGTTTTTT.

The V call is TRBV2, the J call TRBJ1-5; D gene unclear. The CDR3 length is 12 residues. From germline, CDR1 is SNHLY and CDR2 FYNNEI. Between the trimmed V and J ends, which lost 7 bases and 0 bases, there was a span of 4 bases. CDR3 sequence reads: CASKSSNQPQHF. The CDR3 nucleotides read TGTGCCAGCAAGAGTAGCAATCAGCCCCAGCATTTT.

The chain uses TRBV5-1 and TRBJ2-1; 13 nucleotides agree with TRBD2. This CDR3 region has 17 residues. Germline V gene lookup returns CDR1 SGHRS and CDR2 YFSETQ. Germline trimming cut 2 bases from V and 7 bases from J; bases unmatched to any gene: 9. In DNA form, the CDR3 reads TGCGCCAGCAGCTTCCTTTCCGGGACTAGCGGGGCTAATGAGCAGTTCTTC. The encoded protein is CASSFLSGTSGANEQFF.

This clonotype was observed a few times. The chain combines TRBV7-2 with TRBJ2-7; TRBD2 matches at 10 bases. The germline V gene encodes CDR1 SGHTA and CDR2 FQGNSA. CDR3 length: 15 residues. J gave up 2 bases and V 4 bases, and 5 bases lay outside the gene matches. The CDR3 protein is CASSWERGGPYEQYF. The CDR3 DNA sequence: TGTGCCAGCAGCTGGGAGCGGGGGGGACCCTACGAGCAGTACTTC.

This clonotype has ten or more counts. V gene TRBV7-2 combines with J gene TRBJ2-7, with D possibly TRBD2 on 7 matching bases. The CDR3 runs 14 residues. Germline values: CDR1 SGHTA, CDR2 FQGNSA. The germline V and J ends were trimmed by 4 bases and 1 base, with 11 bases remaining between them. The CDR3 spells CASSWGGGSYEQYF. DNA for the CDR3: TGTGCCAGCAGCTGGGGAGGGGGATCCTACGAGCAGTACTTC. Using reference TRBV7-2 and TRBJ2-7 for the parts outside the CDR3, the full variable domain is GAGVSQSPSNKVTEKGKDVELRCDPISGHTALYWYRQSLGQGLEFLIYFQGNSAPDKSGLPSDRFSAERTGGSVSTLTIQRTQQEDSAVYLCASSWGGGSYEQYFGPGTRLTVT.

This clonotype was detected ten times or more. CDR3 residues: CASSKLTGYTGELFF. The CDR3 DNA reads as TGTGCCAGCAGCAAACTAACAGGTTACACCGGGGAGCTGTTTTTT. The chain combines TRBV6-1 with TRBJ2-2; D is possibly TRBD1 (5 bases). Germline CDR1 and CDR2: MNHNS and SASEGT. The CDR3 length is 15 residues. The V gene lost 6 bases and the J gene lost 3 bases, with 14 bases spanning the gap.

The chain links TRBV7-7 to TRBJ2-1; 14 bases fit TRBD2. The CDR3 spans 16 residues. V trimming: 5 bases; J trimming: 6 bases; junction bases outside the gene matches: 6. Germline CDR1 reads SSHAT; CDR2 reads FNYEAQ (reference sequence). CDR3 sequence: CASSPRTSGGTNEQFF. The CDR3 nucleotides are TGTGCCAGCAGCCCCCGGACTAGCGGGGGGACCAATGAGCAGTTCTTC.

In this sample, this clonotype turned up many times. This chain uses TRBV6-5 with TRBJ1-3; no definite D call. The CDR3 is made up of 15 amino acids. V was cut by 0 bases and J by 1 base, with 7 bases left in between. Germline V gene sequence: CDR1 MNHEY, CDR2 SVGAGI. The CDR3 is CASSYSTASGNTIYF. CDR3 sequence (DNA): TGTGCCAGCAGTTACTCGACGGCATCTGGAAACACCATATATTTT.